This T cell receptor (beta chain) emerged from a study of T cells in women clearing cervical HPV infection. Study information: Only a few women had HLA typing results available.

Profiling relied on immunoSEQ multiplex PCR, and the TCRdb table lists in-frame clones only, not all of them. In all, the sample yields 45,000 to 50,000 clones. Regarding this clone: The read comes to an end 3 residues before the CDR3 does, leaving the germline J gene to fill in the end.

V lost 6 bases and J lost 3; bases outside the gene matches: 12. Germline V gene lookup returns CDR1 DFQATT and CDR2 SNEGSKA (reference sequence). The CDR3 length is 17 residues. The sample consisted of blood buffy coat. This TCR came from a woman aged 18 to 69 with a cervical HPV16 infection that either progressed to CIN3+ or cleared (not recorded which). The chain uses TRBV20-1 and TRBJ2-7, with 15 positions matching TRBD2. CDR3 sequence: CSATQGLAGGIGYEQYF. Partial CDR3 DNA: TGCAGTGCCACCCAGGGACTAGCGGGAGGAATTGGCTACGAG.